This TCR beta chain was sequenced in a study of OX40 agonist ivuxolimab in advanced cancers. Clones were sequenced by immunoSEQ multiplex PCR, and TCRdb holds only the in-frame ones, with some missing. The data hold 60,000 to 85,000 clones, with 92% observed a single time. Germline loops: CDR1 WSHSY, CDR2 SAAADI. Germline trimming cut 6 bases from V and 5 bases from J; bases unmatched to any gene: 12. The CDR3 contains 16 residues. The gene calls are TRBV10-2 and TRBJ1-4; 7 nucleotides match TRBD1. Sequencing used CD4+ or CD8+ T cells sorted from blood, obtained in a trial of the OX40 agonist ivuxolimab. This clonotype was obtained from an adult with an advanced solid tumor such as melanoma, head and neck, liver or kidney cancer. The CDR3 DNA reads as TGCGCCAGCAGCTCGGGACAGTTAGGCCTAAATGAAAAACTGTTTTTT. Protein product: CASSSGQLGLNEKLFF.